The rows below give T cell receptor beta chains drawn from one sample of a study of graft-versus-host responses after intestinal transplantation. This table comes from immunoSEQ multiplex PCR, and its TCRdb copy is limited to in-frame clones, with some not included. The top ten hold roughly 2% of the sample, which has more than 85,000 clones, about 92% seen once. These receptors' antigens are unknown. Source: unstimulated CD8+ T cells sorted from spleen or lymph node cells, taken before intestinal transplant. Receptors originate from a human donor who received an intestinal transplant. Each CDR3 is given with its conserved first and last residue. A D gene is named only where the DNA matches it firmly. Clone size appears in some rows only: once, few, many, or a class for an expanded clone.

CDR3: CASSSTPGTSRDYGYTF
DNA: TGTGCCAGCAGCTCAACACCCGGGACAAGCAGGGACTATGGCTACACCTTC
J: TRBJ1-2
V: TRBV7-9
D: NA
length: 17
size: NA

CDR3: CASSIPGRPQHF
DNA: TGTGCCAGTAGTATCCCGGGAAGGCCCCAGCATTTT
J: TRBJ1-5
V: TRBV19
D: NA
length: 12
size: NA

CDR3: CASSHGAGPNYGYTF
DNA: TGTGCCAGCAGCCACGGGGCGGGGCCCAACTATGGCTACACCTTC
J: TRBJ1-2
V: TRBV14
D: NA
length: 15
size: NA

CDR3: CSVDRLGADHGVNYGYTF
DNA: TGCAGCGTTGACAGGTTGGGGGCAGACCACGGGGTTAACTATGGCTACACCTTC
J: TRBJ1-2
V: TRBV29-1
D: NA
length: 18
size: NA

CDR3: CASSMNVQSNTEAFF
DNA: TGTGCCAGTAGTATGAACGTGCAGTCGAACACTGAAGCTTTCTTT
J: TRBJ1-1
V: TRBV19
D: NA
length: 15
size: NA

CDR3: CASSPGSSNDGELFF
DNA: TGTGCCAGCAGCCCCGGGAGTAGTAACGACGGGGAGCTGTTTTTT
J: TRBJ2-2
V: TRBV11-3
D: NA
length: 15
size: once

CDR3: CASDKDTTGDVKETQYF
DNA: TGCGCCAGCGATAAAGATACGACAGGGGATGTCAAGGAGACCCAGTACTTC
J: TRBJ2-5
V: TRBV10-1
D: TRBD1
length: 17
size: NA

CDR3: CASSPSFEETQYF
DNA: TGTGCCAGCAGCCCTAGCTTCGAAGAGACCCAGTACTTC
J: TRBJ2-5
V: TRBV7-9
D: NA
length: 13
size: NA

CDR3: CASIPIGGGNEQFF
DNA: TGTGCCAGCATTCCGATAGGGGGGGGGAATGAGCAGTTCTTC
J: TRBJ2-1
V: TRBV2
D: NA
length: 14
size: once

CDR3: CASSLGAAGGSETQYF
DNA: TGTGCCAGCAGCTTAGGCGCAGCGGGGGGGAGTGAGACCCAGTACTTC
J: TRBJ2-5
V: TRBV7-2
D: TRBD2
length: 16
size: NA

CDR3: CASSRTGYYGYTF
DNA: TGTGCCAGCAGCCGGACAGGGTACTATGGCTACACCTTC
J: TRBJ1-2
V: TRBV7-9
D: TRBD1
length: 13
size: NA

CDR3: CASSITSGGIGETQYF
DNA: TGTGCCAGTAGTATTACTAGCGGGGGCATAGGAGAGACCCAGTACTTC
J: TRBJ2-5
V: TRBV19
D: TRBD2
length: 16
size: NA

CDR3: CASSRLTSAADTQYF
DNA: TGTGCCAGCAGCCGATTGACTAGCGCGGCTGACACGCAGTATTTT
J: TRBJ2-3
V: TRBV6-5
D: TRBD2
length: 15
size: NA

CDR3: CASSSVGGGNTEAFF
DNA: TGTGCCAGCAGCTCCGTTGGTGGAGGGAACACTGAAGCTTTCTTT
J: TRBJ1-1
V: TRBV7-9
D: NA
length: 15
size: NA

CDR3: CASSLVAGQDRRSPLHF
DNA: TGTGCCAGCAGCTTAGTAGCCGGACAGGATCGGCGGTCACCCCTCCACTTT
J: TRBJ1-6
V: TRBV7-9
D: TRBD1
length: 17
size: NA

CDR3: CASSQTTGSTNTEAFF
DNA: TGCGCCAGCAGCCAGACGACAGGGTCTACGAACACTGAAGCTTTCTTT
J: TRBJ1-1
V: TRBV4-1
D: TRBD1
length: 16
size: NA

CDR3: CASSQTGLGYEQYF
DNA: TGTGCCAGCAGCCAAACAGGTTTGGGCTACGAGCAGTACTTC
J: TRBJ2-7
V: TRBV27
D: NA
length: 14
size: NA

CDR3: CAWSTGTSGGAGPDTQYF
DNA: TGTGCCTGGAGTACCGGGACTAGCGGGGGGGCCGGTCCAGATACGCAGTATTTT
J: TRBJ2-3
V: TRBV30
D: TRBD2
length: 18
size: NA

CDR3: CASSQDATGGSYEQYF
DNA: TGCGCCAGCAGCCAAGATGCGACAGGGGGATCCTACGAGCAGTACTTC
J: TRBJ2-7
V: TRBV4-1
D: TRBD1
length: 16
size: NA

CDR3: CATSRFLTRRTRKTLSYEQYF
DNA: TGTGCCACCAGCAGATTTCTTACCCGTAGGACTAGAAAAACCTTATCCTACGAGCAGTACTTC
J: TRBJ2-7
V: TRBV15
D: TRBD2
length: 21
size: NA

CDR3: CASSSGGRDPQNFYEQYF
DNA: TGTGCCAGCAGTAGTGGTGGCAGGGATCCACAAAACTTCTACGAGCAGTACTTC
J: TRBJ2-7
V: TRBV2
D: NA
length: 18
size: NA

CDR3: CASSESSPGTSFGTQYF
DNA: TGTGCCAGCAGTGAATCTTCCCCCGGGACTAGCTTCGGGACCCAGTACTTC
J: TRBJ2-5
V: TRBV2
D: TRBD2
length: 17
size: NA

CDR3: CASSLGGTGELFF
DNA: TGTGCCAGCAGCTTAGGAGGGACCGGGGAGCTGTTTTTT
J: TRBJ2-2
V: TRBV7-7
D: NA
length: 13
size: NA

CDR3: CASSVAFGQGYEQYF
DNA: TGTGCCAGCAGCGTAGCCTTCGGACAGGGCTACGAGCAGTACTTC
J: TRBJ2-7
V: TRBV9
D: TRBD1
length: 15
size: NA

CDR3: CASSPSEGWEQYF
DNA: TGTGCCAGCAGCCCCTCCGAGGGTTGGGAGCAGTACTTC
J: TRBJ2-7
V: TRBV9
D: NA
length: 13
size: NA

CDR3: CASSSPGQGSEQYF
DNA: TGTGCCAGCAGCTCTCCGGGACAGGGGTCCGAGCAGTACTTC
J: TRBJ2-7
V: TRBV5-6
D: TRBD1
length: 14
size: once

CDR3: CASSKRGHRSGANVLTF
DNA: TGTGCCAGCAGCAAACGGGGACACCGCTCTGGGGCCAACGTCCTGACTTTC
J: TRBJ2-6
V: TRBV21-1
D: NA
length: 17
size: NA

CDR3: CASSVGLAGETQYF
DNA: TGTGCCAGCAGCGTAGGTCTAGCTGGAGAGACCCAGTACTTC
J: TRBJ2-5
V: TRBV9
D: NA
length: 14
size: NA

CDR3: CASSQDSTGLAYEQYF
DNA: TGCGCCAGCAGCCAAGATAGCACAGGGTTAGCCTACGAGCAGTACTTC
J: TRBJ2-7
V: TRBV4-3
D: NA
length: 16
size: NA

CDR3: CAWEGANTEAFF
DNA: TGTGCCTGGGAGGGGGCGAACACTGAAGCTTTCTTT
J: TRBJ1-1
V: TRBV30
D: TRBD1
length: 12
size: NA

CDR3: CASSSPFPSDRGNTEAFF
DNA: TGTGCCAGCAGCTCTCCCTTTCCGTCGGACAGGGGGAACACTGAAGCTTTCTTT
J: TRBJ1-1
V: TRBV11-2
D: TRBD1
length: 18
size: NA

CDR3: CASGSGAEQYF
DNA: TGTGCCAGCGGTTCAGGGGCCGAGCAGTACTTC
J: TRBJ2-7
V: TRBV7-9
D: NA
length: 11
size: NA

CDR3: CASPGTATPENIQYF
DNA: TGTGCCAGCCCAGGGACAGCCACTCCTGAAAACATTCAGTACTTC
J: TRBJ2-4
V: TRBV21-1
D: NA
length: 15
size: NA

CDR3: CASSQSPNRSSPLHF
DNA: TGCGCCAGCAGTCAATCCCCGAACAGAAGTTCACCCCTCCACTTT
J: TRBJ1-6
V: TRBV23-1
D: NA
length: 15
size: NA

CDR3: CASSLGTGSTDTQYF
DNA: TGTGCCAGCAGCCTCGGGACAGGGTCAACAGATACGCAGTATTTT
J: TRBJ2-3
V: TRBV9
D: TRBD1
length: 15
size: NA

CDR3: CAWSPNNRRMNTEAFF
DNA: TGTGCCTGGAGTCCCAATAACAGACGAATGAACACTGAAGCTTTCTTT
J: TRBJ1-1
V: TRBV30
D: NA
length: 16
size: NA

CDR3: CASSLAAGVSYEQYF
DNA: TGTGCCAGCAGCCTCGCTGCGGGGGTCTCCTACGAGCAGTACTTC
J: TRBJ2-7
V: TRBV6-5
D: TRBD2
length: 15
size: NA

CDR3: CASSLAEWYEQYF
DNA: TGTGCCAGCAGCTTAGCGGAGTGGTACGAGCAGTACTTC
J: TRBJ2-7
V: TRBV7-6
D: NA
length: 13
size: NA

CDR3: CASSLFGRGDEQYF
DNA: TGTGCCAGCAGCTTATTCGGCAGGGGAGACGAGCAGTACTTC
J: TRBJ2-7
V: TRBV5-8
D: NA
length: 14
size: NA

CDR3: CASSPSSTDTQYF
DNA: TGTGCCAGCAGTCCCTCCAGCACAGATACGCAGTATTTT
J: TRBJ2-3
V: TRBV27
D: NA
length: 13
size: NA

CDR3: CASGLGTGGQDEQYF
DNA: TGTGCTAGTGGTTTGGGGACAGGGGGCCAGGACGAGCAGTACTTC
J: TRBJ2-7
V: TRBV12-5
D: TRBD1
length: 15
size: once

CDR3: CASSLVAGGRNTEAFF
DNA: TGTGCCAGCAGCTTAGTGGCGGGGGGAAGGAACACTGAAGCTTTCTTT
J: TRBJ1-1
V: TRBV7-8
D: NA
length: 16
size: NA

CDR3: CASSQEERGTYEQYF
DNA: TGCGCCAGCAGCCAAGAGGAGCGGGGGACGTACGAGCAGTACTTC
J: TRBJ2-7
V: TRBV4-3
D: TRBD2
length: 15
size: NA

CDR3: CASRVSTGSQETQYF
DNA: TGTGCCAGTAGAGTTTCAACAGGGTCTCAAGAGACCCAGTACTTC
J: TRBJ2-5
V: TRBV27
D: NA
length: 15
size: NA

CDR3: CASSPTGVDEQFF
DNA: TGTGCCAGCAGCCCGACAGGGGTCGATGAGCAGTTCTTC
J: TRBJ2-1
V: TRBV11-2
D: TRBD1
length: 13
size: NA

CDR3: CASSPPGGWETQYF
DNA: TGTGCCAGCAGCCCACCGGGGGGGTGGGAGACCCAGTACTTC
J: TRBJ2-5
V: TRBV7-9
D: TRBD2
length: 14
size: NA

CDR3: CASSQDPGNIQYF
DNA: TGCGCCAGCAGCCAAGACCCGGGGAACATTCAGTACTTC
J: TRBJ2-4
V: TRBV4-3
D: NA
length: 13
size: NA

CDR3: CASRGGGANEQFF
DNA: TGTGCCAGCAGGGGCGGGGGGGCAAATGAGCAGTTCTTC
J: TRBJ2-1
V: TRBV27
D: TRBD2
length: 13
size: NA

CDR3: CASSLSGSGNTIYF
DNA: TGTGCCAGCAGCTTGTCAGGGTCTGGAAACACCATATATTTT
J: TRBJ1-3
V: TRBV5-4
D: NA
length: 14
size: NA

CDR3: CASEPVAGLGEQYF
DNA: TGTGCCAGCGAACCGGTGGCAGGGCTTGGGGAGCAGTACTTC
J: TRBJ2-7
V: TRBV27
D: NA
length: 14
size: NA

CDR3: CASSTGTSGGRSYEQYF
DNA: TGCGCCAGCAGTACCGGGACTAGCGGGGGGAGGTCCTACGAGCAGTACTTC
J: TRBJ2-7
V: TRBV10-2
D: TRBD2
length: 17
size: NA

CDR3: CASRGNTEAFF
DNA: TGCGCCAGTCGGGGGAACACTGAAGCTTTCTTT
J: TRBJ1-1
V: TRBV4-1
D: NA
length: 11
size: NA

CDR3: CASSYLPLQETQYF
DNA: TGCGCCAGCAGCTATCTACCCTTACAAGAGACCCAGTACTTC
J: TRBJ2-5
V: TRBV5-1
D: NA
length: 14
size: NA

CDR3: CASSTELWETQYF
DNA: TGCGCCAGCAGCACAGAGTTGTGGGAGACCCAGTACTTC
J: TRBJ2-5
V: TRBV5-1
D: NA
length: 13
size: NA

CDR3: CASSREVDRADEQFF
DNA: TGTGCCAGCAGTCGGGAAGTCGACAGGGCGGATGAGCAGTTCTTC
J: TRBJ2-1
V: TRBV2
D: TRBD1
length: 15
size: NA

CDR3: CASSYPQGADTEAFF
DNA: TGTGCCAGCAGTTACCCACAGGGGGCGGACACTGAAGCTTTCTTT
J: TRBJ1-1
V: TRBV6-6
D: TRBD1
length: 15
size: NA

CDR3: CASSQEPGTVNSPLHF
DNA: TGCGCCAGCAGCCAAGAACCCGGGACAGTGAACTCACCCCTCCACTTT
J: TRBJ1-6
V: TRBV4-3
D: TRBD1
length: 16
size: NA

CDR3: CASSVLAGGSYNEQFF
DNA: TGTGCCAGTAGTGTACTAGCGGGGGGGTCCTACAATGAGCAGTTCTTC
J: TRBJ2-1
V: TRBV19
D: TRBD2
length: 16
size: NA

CDR3: CASSATSANEQYF
DNA: TGTGCCAGCAGTGCAACTAGTGCCAACGAGCAGTACTTC
J: TRBJ2-7
V: TRBV6-5
D: NA
length: 13
size: once

CDR3: CASTQRGTGAYEQYF
DNA: TGTGCCAGCACCCAACGAGGGACAGGGGCCTACGAGCAGTACTTC
J: TRBJ2-7
V: TRBV5-5
D: TRBD1
length: 15
size: NA